In its sample, the clone carrying this T cell receptor (beta chain) was seen many times. Its specificity is not known. Trimming removed 2 bases from V and 1 base from J, with 14 bases in between. The germline V gene encodes CDR1 SGHVS and CDR2 FNYEAQ. CDR3 length equals 16 residues. This entry is derived from a study of T cells after yellow fever vaccination. Study results and limitations: Post-booster repertoires again held most primary-vaccination clones (96% CD4, 80% to 90% CD8).

TCRdb redid the calling of the 5' RACE reads with MiXCR, one entry per CDR3 protein. The sample shows a few hundred thousand distinct CDR3 sequences, 6.9% of them seen only once. The gene calls are TRBV7-6 and TRBJ1-1; D is unclear. This TCR came from a man aged 30 to 39 who received the YFV17D yellow fever vaccine. Sample: CD4+ T cells sorted from PBMCs, taken 15 days after the yellow fever booster vaccination. The CDR3 spells CASSLSTGSWNTEAFF. DNA of the CDR3: TGTGCCAGCAGCTTATCCACGGGGTCGTGGAACACTGAAGCTTTCTTT.